This is a list of T cell receptor beta chains from one sample in a study of T cell repertoires in cytomegalovirus infection. These receptors' antigens are unknown. From the reads, TCRdb called clonotypes with MiXCR, one entry per CDR3 protein. The sample has tens of thousands of distinct CDR3 sequences, around half seen once; the top ten hold just over 90%. The source material was CD8+ T cells from cultured PBMCs, sampled from culture after CMV antigen stimulation. All receptors come from a human donor in good health (CMV status not recorded). Some clones in this sample may be carry-over from other donors' samples. The CDR3 runs from the conserved cysteine through the conserved F or W. A D gene is named only where the DNA matches it firmly. Size is stated for part of the rows, as once, few or many counts, or as a class when the clone is expanded.

D gene: TRBD2; V gene: TRBV7-2; J gene: TRBJ2-1; clone size: .; CDR3 DNA: TGTGCCAGCAGATGGGGGAGGGCAACCTACAATGAGCAGTTCTTC; CDR3 protein: CASRWGRATYNEQFF
D gene: TRBD2; V gene: TRBV4-1; J gene: TRBJ2-1; clone size: .; CDR3 DNA: TGCGCCAGCAGCCAGTCGGGACTAGCGGGGGGTACCTACTACAATGAGCAGTTCTTC; CDR3 protein: CASSQSGLAGGTYYNEQFF
D gene: TRBD2; V gene: TRBV11-2; J gene: TRBJ2-2; clone size: .; CDR3 DNA: TGTGCCAGCAGCTTTCGAAGCGGGACGGGCGGGGAGCTGTTTTTT; CDR3 protein: CASSFRSGTGGELFF
D gene: TRBD2; V gene: TRBV6-5; J gene: TRBJ2-7; clone size: .; CDR3 DNA: TGTGCCAGCAGTTACTCCCGTAGCGGGGGCTACGAGCAGTACTTC; CDR3 protein: CASSYSRSGGYEQYF
D gene: TRBD2; V gene: TRBV11-2; J gene: TRBJ2-1; clone size: few; CDR3 DNA: TGTGCCAGCAGCTTCCAGCGGGGGGGCTGGAATGAGCAGTTCTTC; CDR3 protein: CASSFQRGGWNEQFF
D gene: .; V gene: TRBV5-5; J gene: TRBJ2-1; clone size: few; CDR3 DNA: TGTGCCAGCAGCTTGGAAAGGGGGGTTACAAATGAGCAGTTCTTC; CDR3 protein: CASSLERGVTNEQFF
D gene: TRBD1; V gene: TRBV20-1; J gene: TRBJ1-5; clone size: .; CDR3 DNA: TGCAGTGCGAAGGACAGGTCTGGAGAGCCCCAGCATTTT; CDR3 protein: CSAKDRSGEPQHF
D gene: TRBD1; V gene: TRBV27; J gene: TRBJ2-7; clone size: .; CDR3 DNA: TGTGCCAGCAGTTTGACAGGGCCTGACGAGCAGTACTTC; CDR3 protein: CASSLTGPDEQYF
D gene: TRBD1; V gene: TRBV6-1; J gene: TRBJ1-6; clone size: few; CDR3 DNA: TGTGCCAGCAGCTCCCCAACAGGGGCGAATTCACCCCTCCACTTT; CDR3 protein: CASSSPTGANSPLHF
D gene: .; V gene: TRBV19; J gene: TRBJ1-1; clone size: few; CDR3 DNA: TGTGCCAGTACCACGGGAGGGGGGAACACTGAAGCTTTCTTT; CDR3 protein: CASTTGGGNTEAFF
D gene: .; V gene: TRBV7-6; J gene: TRBJ2-1; clone size: .; CDR3 DNA: TGTGCCAGCAGCTCGACCTCTTGGCAGGGGGGCCACAATGAGCAGTTCTTC; CDR3 protein: CASSSTSWQGGHNEQFF
D gene: TRBD2; V gene: TRBV6-6; J gene: TRBJ2-1; clone size: .; CDR3 DNA: TGTGCCAGCAGTCGGGAGCGGGAATACAATGAGCAGTTCTTC; CDR3 protein: CASSREREYNEQFF
D gene: TRBD1; V gene: TRBV7-9; J gene: TRBJ1-2; clone size: .; CDR3 DNA: TGTGCCAGCAGCTTAGTTGGCGGCAGGGGGGCCCCTAACTATGGCTACACCTTC; CDR3 protein: CASSLVGGRGAPNYGYTF
D gene: .; V gene: TRBV27; J gene: TRBJ1-5; clone size: .; CDR3 DNA: TGTGCCAGCAGTTTATACCGGGCCAAACATCAGCCCCAGCATTTT; CDR3 protein: CASSLYRAKHQPQHF
D gene: TRBD1; V gene: TRBV7-8; J gene: TRBJ2-7; clone size: .; CDR3 DNA: TGTGCCAGCAGCCCATTGGACAGGGGGCTGTACGAGCAGTACTTC; CDR3 protein: CASSPLDRGLYEQYF
D gene: .; V gene: TRBV6-6; J gene: TRBJ2-5; clone size: .; CDR3 DNA: TGTGCCAGCAGTTCAATGGCAATTGAGACCCAGTACTTC; CDR3 protein: CASSSMAIETQYF
D gene: TRBD2; V gene: TRBV7-2; J gene: TRBJ2-3; clone size: many; CDR3 DNA: TGTGCCAGCAGTCCTACTAGCGGGAGCGGGGATACGCAGTATTTT; CDR3 protein: CASSPTSGSGDTQYF
D gene: .; V gene: TRBV7-2; J gene: TRBJ2-7; clone size: few; CDR3 DNA: TGTGCCAGCAGCTTAGATTACGAGCAGTACTTC; CDR3 protein: CASSLDYEQYF
D gene: TRBD1; V gene: TRBV6-6; J gene: TRBJ1-5; clone size: .; CDR3 DNA: TGTGCCAGCCACAGGGGTAATAGCAATCAGCCCCAGCATTTT; CDR3 protein: CASHRGNSNQPQHF
D gene: TRBD2; V gene: TRBV4-2; J gene: TRBJ2-1; clone size: once; CDR3 DNA: TGTGCCAGCAGCCAAGATATGATGACTAGCGTATACAATGAGCAGTTCTTC; CDR3 protein: CASSQDMMTSVYNEQFF
D gene: .; V gene: TRBV12-3/TRBV12-4; J gene: TRBJ2-1; clone size: .; CDR3 DNA: TGTGCCAGCAGCGTAGTGGGGGGCAATGAGCAGTTCTTC; CDR3 protein: CASSVVGGNEQFF
D gene: TRBD1; V gene: TRBV10-3; J gene: TRBJ2-7; clone size: .; CDR3 DNA: TGTGCCATCTCCGGGACAGGGGACGAGCAGTACTTC; CDR3 protein: CAISGTGDEQYF
D gene: .; V gene: TRBV27; J gene: TRBJ2-6; clone size: .; CDR3 DNA: TGTGCCAGCAGTCATCCGTGGTCTGGGGCCAACGTCCTGACTTTC; CDR3 protein: CASSHPWSGANVLTF
D gene: .; V gene: TRBV10-3; J gene: TRBJ1-2; clone size: .; CDR3 DNA: TGTGCCAGTTCCAACGGACAGCTGAGTCATGGCTACACCTTC; CDR3 protein: CASSNGQLSHGYTF
D gene: .; V gene: TRBV27; J gene: TRBJ2-5; clone size: .; CDR3 DNA: TGTGCCAGCAGTTTTATGTCGACAGCGCAAGAGACCCAGTACTTC; CDR3 protein: CASSFMSTAQETQYF
D gene: TRBD2; V gene: TRBV7-8; J gene: TRBJ2-1; clone size: few; CDR3 DNA: TGTGCCAGCAGCTCCTTAGCGGGAGGCAGCGATGAGCAGTTCTTC; CDR3 protein: CASSSLAGGSDEQFF
D gene: .; V gene: TRBV11-2; J gene: TRBJ2-7; clone size: .; CDR3 DNA: TGTGCCAGCAGCTCCGACTGGTCCTACGAGCAGTACTTC; CDR3 protein: CASSSDWSYEQYF
D gene: .; V gene: TRBV7-8; J gene: TRBJ2-1; clone size: few; CDR3 DNA: TGTGCCAGCAGCTCCCGCGGGATCACTAGCTCCTACAATGAGCAGTTCTTC; CDR3 protein: CASSSRGITSSYNEQFF
D gene: TRBD2; V gene: TRBV12-3/TRBV12-4; J gene: TRBJ2-3; clone size: .; CDR3 DNA: TGTGCCAGCAGTAAACGACTAGCGGGGGCCACAGATACTCAGTATTTT; CDR3 protein: CASSKRLAGATDTQYF
D gene: .; V gene: TRBV7-9; J gene: TRBJ2-3; clone size: .; CDR3 DNA: TGTGCCAGCAGCTTAGGACAGACAGATACGCAGTATTTT; CDR3 protein: CASSLGQTDTQYF
D gene: .; V gene: TRBV27; J gene: TRBJ1-3; clone size: .; CDR3 DNA: TGTGCCAGCAGTTTATCCGGTGCAGGGGGAAACACCATATATTTT; CDR3 protein: CASSLSGAGGNTIYF
D gene: .; V gene: TRBV7-6; J gene: TRBJ2-1; clone size: .; CDR3 DNA: TGTGCCAGCAGCTTAAAATCGGAATGGTTCGAGCAGTTCTTC; CDR3 protein: CASSLKSEWFEQFF
D gene: TRBD2; V gene: TRBV6-1; J gene: TRBJ2-3; clone size: .; CDR3 DNA: TGTGCCAGCAGTGAAGAGCGGGAGGGCCGAGATACGCAGTATTTT; CDR3 protein: CASSEEREGRDTQYF
D gene: .; V gene: TRBV7-8; J gene: TRBJ2-1; clone size: few; CDR3 DNA: TGTGCCAGCAGGCCGCCTCAGAGCGGATGGGACAATGAGCAGTTCTTC; CDR3 protein: CASRPPQSGWDNEQFF
D gene: .; V gene: TRBV24-1; J gene: TRBJ2-3; clone size: .; CDR3 DNA: TGTGCCACCAGTGCGTCAGCGGACACAGATACGCAGTATTTT; CDR3 protein: CATSASADTDTQYF
D gene: .; V gene: TRBV5-4; J gene: TRBJ1-1; clone size: .; CDR3 DNA: TGTGCCAGCAGCTTAGAAGGGGGGATGAACACTGAAGCTTTCTTT; CDR3 protein: CASSLEGGMNTEAFF
D gene: TRBD1; V gene: TRBV7-6; J gene: TRBJ1-2; clone size: .; CDR3 DNA: TGTGCCAGCAGCTTTACAGGGGATAATGTCTACACCTTC; CDR3 protein: CASSFTGDNVYTF
D gene: TRBD2; V gene: TRBV4-2; J gene: TRBJ2-1; clone size: .; CDR3 DNA: TGTGCCAGCAGCCAACTCTCTAGCGGGAGTTACCATGAGCAGTTCTTC; CDR3 protein: CASSQLSSGSYHEQFF
D gene: .; V gene: TRBV7-3; J gene: TRBJ2-7; clone size: .; CDR3 DNA: TGTGCCAGCAGCTTAGAACCAGGAGGCGCCTACGAGCAGTACTTC; CDR3 protein: CASSLEPGGAYEQYF
D gene: .; V gene: TRBV27; J gene: TRBJ1-5; clone size: .; CDR3 DNA: TGTGCCAGCAGGAGGGGGGTTAGCAATCAGCCCCAGCATTTT; CDR3 protein: CASRRGVSNQPQHF
D gene: .; V gene: TRBV7-3; J gene: TRBJ2-1; clone size: few; CDR3 DNA: TGTGCCAGCAGCTTAAGTCGGTACCCCTACAATGAGCAGTTCTTC; CDR3 protein: CASSLSRYPYNEQFF
D gene: .; V gene: TRBV7-9; J gene: TRBJ2-1; clone size: few; CDR3 DNA: TGTGCCAGCAGCTTAGCACGGGGGGCGGTGGGCGATGAGCAGTTCTTC; CDR3 protein: CASSLARGAVGDEQFF
D gene: TRBD1; V gene: TRBV4-2; J gene: TRBJ1-5; clone size: .; CDR3 DNA: TGTGCCAGCAGCCAAGGACAGGGGAATCAGCCCCAGCATTTT; CDR3 protein: CASSQGQGNQPQHF
D gene: .; V gene: TRBV6-1; J gene: TRBJ2-1; clone size: few; CDR3 DNA: TGTGCCTCGCGGCAGGGCCCCTACAATGAGCAGTTCTTC; CDR3 protein: CASRQGPYNEQFF
D gene: .; V gene: TRBV9; J gene: TRBJ1-1; clone size: .; CDR3 DNA: TGTGCCAGCAGCCCCGGAGGAGGGGAGCCGAACACTGAAGCTTTCTTT; CDR3 protein: CASSPGGGEPNTEAFF
D gene: TRBD2; V gene: TRBV7-6; J gene: TRBJ2-7; clone size: few; CDR3 DNA: TGTGCCAGCAGCTTTTTACTAGCGGCGGAATCACGCGAGCAGTACTTC; CDR3 protein: CASSFLLAAESREQYF
D gene: TRBD1; V gene: TRBV28; J gene: TRBJ1-6; clone size: .; CDR3 DNA: TGTGCCAGCAGCCCCAGGGGGTCACCCCTCCACTTT; CDR3 protein: CASSPRGSPLHF
D gene: .; V gene: TRBV11-3; J gene: TRBJ2-1; clone size: few; CDR3 DNA: TGTGCCAGCAGCTTAGTGGCGGGATCCCACAATGAGCAGTTCTTC; CDR3 protein: CASSLVAGSHNEQFF
D gene: .; V gene: TRBV27; J gene: TRBJ2-5; clone size: few; CDR3 DNA: TGTGCCAGCAGTTTGCCAGGGCGCGAGACCCAGTACTTC; CDR3 protein: CASSLPGRETQYF
D gene: TRBD2; V gene: TRBV20-1; J gene: TRBJ2-2; clone size: once; CDR3 DNA: TGCAGTGCTGAGGCCAGCGGGGGTTTTCGGGCCGGGGAGCTGTTTTTT; CDR3 protein: CSAEASGGFRAGELFF
D gene: .; V gene: TRBV7-9; J gene: TRBJ2-3; clone size: .; CDR3 DNA: TGTGCCAGCAGCCCCCCCCCGGGGGAAGATACGCAGTATTTT; CDR3 protein: CASSPPPGEDTQYF
D gene: TRBD1; V gene: TRBV7-8; J gene: TRBJ1-5; clone size: few; CDR3 DNA: TGTGCCAGCAGCACGTTCCGGGACAGGGGGCGGAATCAGCCCCAGCATTTT; CDR3 protein: CASSTFRDRGRNQPQHF
D gene: .; V gene: TRBV11-3; J gene: TRBJ1-6; clone size: .; CDR3 DNA: TGTGCCAGCAGCCCTGATACGGATTCACCCCTCCACTTT; CDR3 protein: CASSPDTDSPLHF
D gene: .; V gene: TRBV27; J gene: TRBJ2-5; clone size: few; CDR3 DNA: TGTGCCAGCAGTTTCGGCAACAGGGCCCAAGAGACCCAGTACTTC; CDR3 protein: CASSFGNRAQETQYF
D gene: TRBD2; V gene: TRBV28; J gene: TRBJ2-7; clone size: few; CDR3 DNA: TGTGCCAGCAGTTTATGGCCGCCGCTAGCGGGAGACAAGGTATACGAGCAGTACTTC; CDR3 protein: CASSLWPPLAGDKVYEQYF
D gene: TRBD2; V gene: TRBV19; J gene: TRBJ2-7; clone size: .; CDR3 DNA: TGTGCCAGTAGTGGGGGACTATCCTACGAGCAGTACTTC; CDR3 protein: CASSGGLSYEQYF
D gene: .; V gene: TRBV12-5; J gene: TRBJ1-2; clone size: few; CDR3 DNA: TGTGCTAGTGGTTTGGTACAGACAACTTATGGCTACACCTTC; CDR3 protein: CASGLVQTTYGYTF